A selection of T cell receptor beta chains follows, all from one sample in a study of blood T cell repertoires in COVID-19. Sequencing used immunoSEQ multiplex PCR; TCRdb keeps in-frame clones, though not all of them. The sample consists of 170,000 or so clones, over 80% of them appearing once. The sample was peripheral blood. All receptors come from a woman aged 40 to 55 with COVID-19, enrolled during active disease. CDR3s include the opening cysteine and the closing phenylalanine or tryptophan. Each record gives: D gene, V gene, J gene, CDR3 protein. The D gene is left open where the match is weak.

>.|TRBV6-5|TRBJ1-2
CASYRGGASDYTF
>TRBD1|TRBV12-5|TRBJ1-4
CASGLTAGGYEKLFF
>TRBD1|TRBV5-1|TRBJ1-1
CASSFRGVNTEAFF
>.|TRBV10-1|TRBJ1-5
CASSDGPGQPQHF
>.|TRBV11-2|TRBJ2-3
CASSRGGGRSGTDTQYF
>TRBD2|TRBV2|TRBJ2-7
CASGLAGGANEQYF
>TRBD1|TRBV6-4|TRBJ1-2
CASSLDRGPYGYTF
>TRBD2|TRBV7-6|TRBJ2-7
CASSLFSGGAYEQYF
>.|TRBV9|TRBJ1-1
CASSVIGYSNTEAFF
>.|TRBV7-6|TRBJ1-1
CASSLQGGGEAFF
>.|TRBV5-4|TRBJ1-2
CASSLVGGTDGYTF
>TRBD1|TRBV27|TRBJ1-4
CASTKGTGREKLFF
>TRBD1|TRBV29-1|TRBJ2-5
CSVEARDRLQETQYF
>TRBD1|TRBV7-9|TRBJ2-5
CASSALWAGGQETQYF
>.|TRBV12-3/TRBV12-4|TRBJ1-1
CASSLGQFQKAFF
>TRBD1|TRBV11-2|TRBJ1-1
CASSLVGTGGTEAFF
>TRBD1|TRBV15|TRBJ1-2
CATGGSRGAFGYTF
>.|TRBV9|TRBJ2-2
CASSVAGGMGGELFF
>.|TRBV5-1|TRBJ2-1
CASLQETYNEQFF
>.|TRBV9|TRBJ1-1
CASSVAGGPTEAFF
>TRBD2|TRBV5-1|TRBJ2-5
CASSWSEEGLAQETQYF
>TRBD1|TRBV19|TRBJ2-4
CASSPRQGDDIQYF
>TRBD1|TRBV7-9|TRBJ2-6
CASSPGQDPYGANVLTF
>.|TRBV5-1|TRBJ1-4
CASSLAQGNEKLFF
>.|TRBV5-1|TRBJ1-3
CASSFQDGGRGNTIYF
>.|TRBV6-6|TRBJ1-2
CASSSWTVSYGYTF
>.|TRBV6-5|TRBJ1-1
CASSYPRGRAFF
>.|TRBV5-4|TRBJ2-2
CASSLNREGTGELFF
>.|TRBV19|TRBJ2-3
CASSILRASAGRPGGTDTQYF
>.|TRBV6-5|TRBJ1-2
CASSYGRDYGYTF
>TRBD1|TRBV27|TRBJ1-5
CASSYRGLYNNQPQHF
>.|TRBV27|TRBJ1-1
CASGRTDIMNTEAFF
>TRBD2|TRBV6-4|TRBJ2-1
CASRVQGIGLAGGEQFF
>TRBD1|TRBV6-2/TRBV6-3|TRBJ1-1
CASSPQDRANTEAFF
>TRBD2|TRBV19|TRBJ2-7
CASSPRTRLEQYF
>TRBD1|TRBV19|TRBJ1-1
CATRDRGNTEAFF
>TRBD2|TRBV5-4|TRBJ2-2
CASSQKREMNTGELFF
>.|TRBV18|TRBJ1-5
CASSAQVESQHF
>.|TRBV2|TRBJ1-1
CASKRYAEAFF
>.|TRBV28|TRBJ2-7
CASSPGGGSFYEQYF
>.|TRBV5-1|TRBJ2-7
CASSRLETAGEQYF
>TRBD1|TRBV4-1|TRBJ1-5
CASSHGQGNQPQHF
>.|TRBV5-5|TRBJ1-2
CASSFRLGERLDYTF
>TRBD2|TRBV15|TRBJ2-1
CATSSGRGTYNEQFF
>TRBD2|TRBV27|TRBJ2-7
CASSKSSGDYSYEQYF
>.|TRBV10-1|TRBJ2-1
CASSDRVPALNEQFF
>.|TRBV7-2|TRBJ1-2
CASSFDPGGDGYTF
>TRBD1|TRBV27|TRBJ1-1
CASSLTGRTEAFF
>TRBD2|TRBV9|TRBJ2-7
CASSAAETSGSHEQYF
>.|TRBV18|TRBJ2-7
CASSPNGGYEQYF
>TRBD1|TRBV19|TRBJ1-6
CASSPYPKQGNSPLHF
>.|TRBV29-1|TRBJ1-2
CSDSSYGYTF
>TRBD1|TRBV7-8|TRBJ2-7
CASSFAQGATSSYEQYF
>TRBD1|TRBV6-5|TRBJ1-2
CASRIPGTGDGYTF
>TRBD1|TRBV11-2|TRBJ1-1
CASSSGPGQGNTEAFF